One TCR beta chain is described in this entry. This sample stems from a study of T cell changes during pregnancy in multiple sclerosis. Clones were sequenced by immunoSEQ multiplex PCR, and TCRdb holds only the in-frame ones, with some missing. Found here are tens of thousands of clones, around 91% of them singletons; the top ten hold roughly 10%. The sequencing used CD8+ T cells from peripheral blood mononuclear cells, collected in the third trimester of pregnancy. This TCR was recovered from a female donor with multiple sclerosis, enrolled in a pregnancy study.

As DNA, the CDR3 is TGTGCCAGCAGCTTAGGTCCCAATAATCAGCCCCAGCATTTT. As protein: CASSLGPNNQPQHF. The genes are TRBV7-8 and TRBJ1-5, with no clear D. The length of the CDR3 is 14 residues. The V end was cut by 1 base, the J end by 4 bases, with 8 bases between. CDR1 is SGHVS and CDR2 is FQNEAQ in the germline V gene.